The 4 T cell receptor beta chains given below trace back to one sample, sequenced in a study of T cell responses to AZD1222 COVID-19 vaccine. TCRdb's table, derived via immunoSEQ multiplex PCR, lists solely in-frame clones and lacks some. The sample contains some 160,000 clones, 93% of which appear only once. Sequences were derived from peripheral blood, sampled on day 0 of AZD1222 vaccination. The receptor source for this set is an adult in good health.

V is TRBV9 and J is TRBJ1-6; 7 bases are shared with TRBD1. The germline V gene has CDR1 SGDLS and CDR2 YYNGEE. With 3 bases clipped from V and 11 bases from J, the junction kept 5 bases outside the gene matches. This CDR3 is 13 amino acids long. CDR3 loop: CASSGDRAAPLHF. CDR3 nucleotides: TGTGCCAGCAGCGGTGACAGGGCGGCACCCCTCCACTTT.

The sample holds a few counts of this clone. V and J are TRBV28 and TRBJ1-5; D possibly corresponds to TRBD1 (6 bases). This CDR3 has 15 residues. Germline assignment: CDR1 MDHEN and CDR2 SYDVKM. Trimming left V 7 bases short and J 5 bases short, with 18 bases between. The CDR3 sequence is CASTPWGGQDQPQHF. Here the CDR3 DNA reads TGTGCCAGCACCCCGTGGGGGGGCCAGGATCAGCCCCAGCATTTT. Based on the CDR3 plus reference TRBV28 and TRBJ1-5, the full variable domain is DVKVTQSSRYLVKRTGEKVFLECVQDMDHENMFWYRQDPGLGLRLIYFSYDVKMKEKGDIPEGYSVSREKKERFSLILESASTNQTSMYLCASTPWGGQDQPQHFGDGTRLSIL.

This clone was seen a single time. This sequence joins TRBV12-3 or TRBV12-4 and TRBJ1-1, with TRBD1 as a possible D gene (5 bases). The CDR3 sequence is 13 residues long. The V end was cut by 5 bases, the J end by 10 bases, with 17 bases between. CDR3 coding DNA: TGTGCCAGCAGTCGCAGTGTAATTGGGGGAGCTTTCTTT. Encoded protein: CASSRSVIGGAFF.

CDR3 sequence reads: CASSRNRGNEQFF. The CDR3 DNA is TGTGCCAGCAGCCGCAACAGGGGCAATGAGCAGTTCTTC. The chain employs TRBV13 and TRBJ2-1; 7 bases are shared with TRBD1. V trimming: 5 bases; J trimming: 6 bases; junction bases outside the gene matches: 4. CDR3 length equals 13 residues. The germline gives CDR1 PRHDT, CDR2 FYEKMQ (reference sequence).